Presented here are 17 T cell receptor beta chains from one specimen sequenced in a study of CD8 T cells in Susac syndrome. With random hexamers, reverse transcription was performed on roughly 0.5 to 1 ug of RNA. TCRdb analysed the immunoSEQ multiplex PCR reads with MiXCR anew, one entry per CDR3 protein. The sample holds 95,000 to 150,000 distinct CDR3 sequences; roughly 95% are singletons and the top ten take roughly 0.14%. Material: CD4+ T cells from PBMCs. These receptor sequences come from a human donor with Susac syndrome.

This clonotype was detected only once. The V and J genes are TRBV7-8 and TRBJ2-5; TRBD2 matches 7 bases. The ends lost 5 bases at V and 2 bases at J; junction bases unmatched: 11. CDR3 length: 16 residues. CDR1 and CDR2 from the germline V gene are SGHVS and FQNEAQ. CDR3: CASSPRRGKRQETQYF. The CDR3 DNA reads as TGTGCCAGCAGCCCCCGGCGGGGGAAGCGGCAAGAGACCCAGTACTTC.

This rearrangement joins TRBV12-3 or TRBV12-4 to TRBJ1-2, with D unresolved. V dropped 6 bases and J dropped 7 bases, with 12 bases sitting between them. This CDR3 contains 12 residues. The CDR3 bases are TGTGCCAGCAGCCCAGACACGGCTGGCTACACCTTC. Amino acid sequence: CASSPDTAGYTF.

J is TRBJ1-2 and V is TRBV9; D remains unclear. This CDR3 spans 13 amino acids. Deletions cut 0 bases from V and 1 base from J, with 4 bases between. Germline CDR1 SGDLS, CDR2 YYNGEE. DNA of the CDR3: TGTGCCAGCAGCGTAGATGATAACTATGGCTACACCTTC. This gives the protein CASSVDDNYGYTF.

The genes are TRBV5-4 and TRBJ2-5; 9 bases agree with TRBD2. V lost 4 bases to trimming and J lost 2 bases; unmatched junction nucleotides: 3. CDR1 SGHNT and CDR2 YYREEE come from the germline V gene (reference sequence). The length of the CDR3 is 14 residues. This chain's CDR3 is CASSRAGGQETQYF. The CDR3 nucleotides are TGTGCCAGCAGCCGGGCGGGGGGGCAAGAGACCCAGTACTTC.

J is TRBJ2-1 and V is TRBV27; unclear D gene. V lost 7 bases, J lost 0 bases, and 10 bases lay in between. Germline V gives CDR1 MNHEY, CDR2 SMNVEV (reference sequence). The CDR3 consists of 14 residues. Here the CDR3 reads CASTRVGSYNEQFF. CDR3 nucleotides: TGTGCCAGCACACGGGTGGGCTCCTACAATGAGCAGTTCTTC.

CDR3 protein: CSVESYGTSEQYF. Written as DNA, the CDR3 is TGCAGCGTTGAATCTTACGGGACGTCCGAGCAGTACTTC. The chain joins TRBV29-1 to TRBJ2-7, with D perhaps assigned TRBD1 or TRBD2 (5 bases each). The CDR3 covers 13 residues. V shed 2 bases and J shed 6 bases, with 14 bases lying between them. Germline values: CDR1 SQVTM, CDR2 ANQGSEA.

V usage is TRBV30 and J usage is TRBJ1-2; TRBD1 matches at 8 bases. The length of the CDR3 is 14 residues. The junction had 4 bases not matched to a gene; V was cut back by 0 bases and J by 4 bases. The germline V gene has CDR1 GTSNPN and CDR2 SVGIG (reference sequence). The CDR3 bases are TGTGCCTGGAGTGTGGCCGACAGGGGCTATGGCTACACCTTC. Translating gives CAWSVADRGYGYTF.

This clonotype was detected once. The CDR3 DNA reads TGTGCCTGGGACCTGAGCTCCTACGAGCAGTACTTC. It encodes CAWDLSSYEQYF. The chain carries TRBV30 and TRBJ2-7; D is ambiguous. Trimming shortened V by 5 bases and J by 0 bases, and 8 bases separated the two germline ends. The CDR3 sequence is 12 residues long. Germline V gene lookup returns CDR1 GTSNPN and CDR2 SVGIG (reference sequence).

The V gene is TRBV20-1, the J gene TRBJ2-5, with D perhaps TRBD1 (6 bases). Looked up from germline, CDR1 is DFQATT and CDR2 is SNEGSKA (reference sequence). The CDR3 runs to 14 residues. V was trimmed by 6 bases and J by 4 bases, leaving 18 bases between them. CDR3 residues: CSALPGTWGETQYF. The CDR3 DNA reads as TGCAGTGCCTTACCAGGGACATGGGGAGAGACCCAGTACTTC.

The genes are TRBV5-1 and TRBJ2-4, with D tentatively TRBD2 (6 bases). V lost 4 bases and J lost 6, with 17 bases in between. Germline lookup yields CDR1 SGHRS and CDR2 YFSETQ. This CDR3 has 15 amino acids. The CDR3 spells CASSATLGEVNIQYF. The DNA of the CDR3 is TGCGCCAGCAGCGCAACACTAGGGGAGGTAAACATTCAGTACTTC. Drawing the rest from reference TRBV5-1 and TRBJ2-4, the complete variable domain is KAGVTQTPRYLIKTRGQQVTLSCSPISGHRSVSWYQQTPGQGLQFLFEYFSETQRNKGNFPGRFSGRQFSNSRSEMNVSTLELGDSALYLCASSATLGEVNIQYFGAGTRLSVL.

The J gene is TRBJ1-1, the V gene TRBV9; perhaps TRBD1 as D (6 bases). Trimming pared 4 bases from V and 8 bases from J, leaving 15 bases between. Germline V gene lookup returns CDR1 SGDLS and CDR2 YYNGEE. CDR3 length equals 13 residues. CDR3 bases: TGTGCCAGCAGCCTCGCAGGGGAGGCCGAAGCTTTCTTT. Translating gives CASSLAGEAEAFF.

J is TRBJ1-2 and V is TRBV5-4; D may be TRBD1 (6 bases). V dropped 2 bases and J dropped 9 bases, with 17 bases sitting between them. The CDR3 sequence is 14 residues long. The germline CDR1 and CDR2 sequences are SGHNT and YYREEE (reference sequence). The CDR3 is CASSLDASGGSYTF. In DNA form, the CDR3 reads TGTGCCAGCAGCTTAGATGCAAGTGGGGGCAGCTACACCTTC.

This clonotype was detected once. The chain employs TRBV7-2 and TRBJ2-3; 8 bases fit TRBD2. Trimming took 5 bases from V and 4 from J; bases not matched to a gene: 8. Germline loops: CDR1 SGHTA, CDR2 FQGNSA. This CDR3 comprises 15 residues. CDR3 in amino acids: CASSRGLVESDTQYF. In nucleotides, the CDR3 is TGTGCCAGCAGCCGGGGACTAGTCGAATCAGATACGCAGTATTTT.

This clonotype was recorded once. CDR3 sequence reads: CASSLGRAAGETQYF. For the CDR3, the DNA is TGTGCCAGCAGCTTGGGGAGGGCCGCCGGAGAGACCCAGTACTTC. The rearrangement uses TRBV7-2 and TRBJ2-5, with TRBD2 matching 7 bases. V lost 3 bases, J lost 4 bases, and 8 bases stayed unmatched. CDR1 SGHTA and CDR2 FQGNSA come from the germline V gene. The CDR3 contains 15 residues.

The rearrangement uses TRBV29-1 and TRBJ1-2; D may be TRBD1 (6 bases). Germline V gene data show CDR1 as SQVTM and CDR2 as ANQGSEA. The V and J ends lost 6 bases and 6 bases respectively, with 11 bases between them. CDR3 size: 11 residues. The CDR3 coding sequence is TGCAGCGTAGGGGGGACCGATGGCTACACCTTC. Residues: CSVGGTDGYTF.

The CDR3 region is CASSQVGAGGIGETQYF. DNA for the CDR3: TGTGCCAGCAGCCAAGTCGGAGCGGGAGGGATAGGGGAGACCCAGTACTTC. The rearrangement joins TRBV4-2 to TRBJ2-5, with 10 nucleotides matching TRBD2. The germline V gene has CDR1 LGHNA and CDR2 YNFKEQ. The junction had 10 bases not matched to a gene; V was cut back by 1 base and J by 5 bases. CDR3 length equals 17 residues.

The CDR3 nucleotides are TGTGCCAGCAGCCAAGATCTCCTAGCGGGTAACAATGAGCAGTTCTTC. Protein product: CASSQDLLAGNNEQFF. The rearrangement links TRBV4-2 to TRBJ2-1; 8 bases align to TRBD2. J was trimmed by 5 bases and V by 0 bases; bases with no gene match: 6. Germline lookup yields CDR1 LGHNA and CDR2 YNFKEQ. CDR3 length: 16 amino acids.